The rows below give T cell receptor beta chains drawn from one sample of a study of T-cell reconstitution after alpha-beta-depleted transplantation in children. TCRdb analysed the PCR reads with MiXCR anew, one entry per CDR3 protein. The sample has around 480,000 distinct CDR3 sequences, about 30% seen once; the top ten hold less than 2.5%. Here the sequenced sample was PBMCs from the stem cell graft donor, taken from the stem cell graft. The receptors were gathered from a human donor who donated a stem cell graft to a child with aplastic anemia. CDR3s include the opening cysteine and the closing phenylalanine or tryptophan. The D gene is left open where the match is weak. Clone size is not always given. Where it is, it says once, few, many or a class for expanded clones.

j_gene	d_gene	abundance	v_gene	CDR3nt	CDR3aa
TRBJ1-1	NA	few	TRBV28	TGTGCCAGCAGTTTTGACAGGCGAATGAACACTGAAGCTTTCTTT	CASSFDRRMNTEAFF
TRBJ2-2	NA	NA	TRBV6-5	TGTGCCAGCAATATCGGAGGCGGGGAGCTGTTTTTT	CASNIGGGELFF
TRBJ2-7	NA	NA	TRBV5-1	TGCGCCAGCAGCCGCCTGAGCGAGGGCTCCTACGAGCAGTACTTC	CASSRLSEGSYEQYF
TRBJ2-7	TRBD2	few	TRBV6-5	TGTGCCAGCAGTTACTCCAGCGGGAGCTACTACGAGCAGTACTTC	CASSYSSGSYYEQYF
TRBJ2-3	TRBD2	few	TRBV20-1	TGCAGTGCTACACCTCGACTAGCGGGGGCCGGGGATACGCAGTATTTT	CSATPRLAGAGDTQYF
TRBJ2-3	TRBD2	few	TRBV12-3/TRBV12-4	TGTGCCAGCAGTTCTGCGGCGGGAGGGATGTGGGACACAGATACGCAGTATTTT	CASSSAAGGMWDTDTQYF
TRBJ2-2	TRBD1	few	TRBV6-1	TGTGCCAGCACCTCCGGGACAGCGAACACCGGGGAGCTGTTTTTT	CASTSGTANTGELFF
TRBJ1-5	NA	few	TRBV27	TGTGCCAGCAGACAATCCCGACAGGATAGCAATCAGCCCCAGCATTTT	CASRQSRQDSNQPQHF
TRBJ2-3	NA	NA	TRBV7-8	TGTGCCAGCACTACCGAGGGGTATCGGACAGATACGCAGTATTTT	CASTTEGYRTDTQYF
TRBJ2-1	NA	NA	TRBV6-1	TGTGCCAGCAATGCCGGGACACGGGATCCCCGCGGGGCCAATGAGCAGTTCTTC	CASNAGTRDPRGANEQFF
TRBJ1-6	NA	NA	TRBV7-2	TGTGCCAGCAGCGGGGGGAGGCCGAATTCACCCCTCCACTTT	CASSGGRPNSPLHF
TRBJ2-1	TRBD1	few	TRBV12-3/TRBV12-4	TGTGCCAGCAGGGCAGACAGGGGGTCCTACAATGAGCAGTTCTTC	CASRADRGSYNEQFF
TRBJ2-1	NA	NA	TRBV5-1	TGCGCCAGCGGAGAACGGGGTCAGGCTGAGTTCTTC	CASGERGQAEFF
TRBJ2-5	NA	NA	TRBV12-3/TRBV12-4	TGTGCCAGCTCGGCCGGCCGCACTTCGCGGGCTTCGACTAGGGCGGAGACCCAGTACTTC	CASSAGRTSRASTRAETQYF
TRBJ2-1	NA	NA	TRBV12-3/TRBV12-4	TGTGCCAGCATGTGGGAAAATGAGCAGTTCTTC	CASMWENEQFF
TRBJ2-7	TRBD1	few	TRBV5-1	TGCGCCAGCAGGAGGCCAGGGGGAGAGCAGTACTTC	CASRRPGGEQYF
TRBJ1-3	NA	many	TRBV10-2	TGCGCCAGCAGTGAGAAAAGGGAAGGAAACACCATATATTTT	CASSEKREGNTIYF
TRBJ2-1	TRBD2	few	TRBV6-1	TGTGCCAGCAGTGAAATCCTAGCGGGAGTATACAATGAGCAGTTCTTC	CASSEILAGVYNEQFF
TRBJ2-7	TRBD2	few	TRBV12-3/TRBV12-4	TGTGCCAGCCGTAGCGGGAGGGCCACTTACGAGCAGTACTTC	CASRSGRATYEQYF
TRBJ1-5	NA	few	TRBV7-2	TGTGCCAGCAGCTTAGCGGTGGGGGGAGGGCAGCCCCAGCATTTT	CASSLAVGGGQPQHF
TRBJ2-1	NA	NA	TRBV4-3	TGCGCCAGCAACCGGGGATACGCCTACAATGAGCAGTTCTTC	CASNRGYAYNEQFF
TRBJ1-2	NA	many	TRBV20-1	TGCAGTGCTAGTCGGGGCGACTATGGCTACACCTTC	CSASRGDYGYTF
TRBJ2-1	NA	many	TRBV7-8	TGTGCCAGCAGCTTAACGGCAGGACCCAACAATGAGCAGTTCTTC	CASSLTAGPNNEQFF
TRBJ1-1	NA	NA	TRBV30	TGTGCCTGGAGTGGCATGTACACTGAAGCTTTCTTT	CAWSGMYTEAFF
TRBJ1-1	TRBD1	few	TRBV5-4	TGTGCCAGCAGCATGGAAACAGGGGGTAAAGCTGAAGCTTTCTTT	CASSMETGGKAEAFF
TRBJ2-7	TRBD1	NA	TRBV7-8	TGTGCCAGCAGCCCGCGTATGGACAGGCACCTCGGGGAGTACTTC	CASSPRMDRHLGEYF
TRBJ2-5	NA	many	TRBV20-1	TGCAGTGCTAGAGATAGGGCGGACCAAGAGACCCAGTACTTC	CSARDRADQETQYF
TRBJ2-3	NA	NA	TRBV7-9	TGTGCCAGCAGCTTAGCGGGAGCCTGGGCAGATACGCAGTATTTT	CASSLAGAWADTQYF
TRBJ2-1	NA	few	TRBV9	TGTGCCAGCAGTCATGAACAGGATGTTTCCTACAATGAGCAGTTCTTC	CASSHEQDVSYNEQFF
TRBJ2-5	TRBD1	few	TRBV7-2	TGTGCCAGCAGCCAGCCCGGGACAGGGGGTAGAGAGACCCAGTACTTC	CASSQPGTGGRETQYF
TRBJ1-6	NA	NA	TRBV12-3/TRBV12-4	TGTGCCAGCAGTTTGATGTCTTCACCCCTCCACTTT	CASSLMSSPLHF
TRBJ2-3	NA	NA	TRBV30	TGTGCCTGGAGCGAATTAGGAGATACGCAGTATTTT	CAWSELGDTQYF
TRBJ2-2	TRBD1	few	TRBV29-1	TGCAGCGTTCACAGGGGGCAGGACACCGGGGAGCTGTTTTTT	CSVHRGQDTGELFF
TRBJ2-5	TRBD2	NA	TRBV7-8	TGTGCCAGCAGCCGACCAGGACTAGCGAAAGAGACCCAGTACTTC	CASSRPGLAKETQYF
TRBJ2-5	TRBD1	NA	TRBV9	TGTGCCAGCAGCTCCTTGACAGGGGGTACAGAGACCCAGTACTTC	CASSSLTGGTETQYF
TRBJ2-1	TRBD2	NA	TRBV6-2/TRBV6-3	TGTGCCAGCAGTTACGTTCCCTCTAGCGGGGGATACAATGAGCAGTTCTTC	CASSYVPSSGGYNEQFF
TRBJ2-3	TRBD2	NA	TRBV12-3/TRBV12-4	TGTGCCAGCAGTTCTGCGGGAGGGCCCACAGATACGCAGTATTTT	CASSSAGGPTDTQYF
TRBJ2-7	NA	NA	TRBV6-1	TGTGCCAGCAGGTCGGAAATCACCTACGAGCAGTACTTC	CASRSEITYEQYF
TRBJ2-1	NA	NA	TRBV11-3	TGTGCCAGCAGGGGAAGTAACAATGAGCAGTTCTTC	CASRGSNNEQFF
TRBJ2-1	NA	few	TRBV6-1	TGTGCCAGCAGTGAACATATCAATGAGCAGTTCTTC	CASSEHINEQFF
TRBJ2-1	NA	once	TRBV20-1	TGCAGCGCTAATCAGGAGCAGTTCTTC	CSANQEQFF
TRBJ1-2	NA	NA	TRBV11-1	TGTGCCAGCAGCTTGGGGCAGACAGACTATGGCTACACCTTC	CASSLGQTDYGYTF
TRBJ2-1	TRBD2	NA	TRBV4-3	TGCGCCAGCAGCCAAGATCGGGGGGGGCCGGGTGAGCAGTTCTTC	CASSQDRGGPGEQFF
TRBJ1-4	NA	NA	TRBV24-1	TGTGCCACCTCAGCGGGTAATGAAAAACTGTTTTTT	CATSAGNEKLFF
TRBJ2-6	NA	few	TRBV11-2	TGTGCCAGCAGATCCTCAGGGAATTTGAACCCTGGGGCCAACGTCCTGACTTTC	CASRSSGNLNPGANVLTF
TRBJ1-3	TRBD1	few	TRBV20-1	TGCAGTGCTAGAGCTTCCGGGACAGGGGGCAAGAGCTCTGGAAACACCATATATTTT	CSARASGTGGKSSGNTIYF
TRBJ2-5	TRBD1	NA	TRBV3-1	TGTGCCAGCAGCCCCCACAGGGGGCGAGAGACCCAGTACTTC	CASSPHRGRETQYF
TRBJ1-3	NA	NA	TRBV7-9	TGTGCCAGCAGCTTAGTATCCCAGGGAGGAAACACCATATATTTT	CASSLVSQGGNTIYF
TRBJ2-3	NA	NA	TRBV5-1	TGCGCCAGCAGCGTAGGCGCGCTGGGAGATACGCAGTATTTT	CASSVGALGDTQYF
TRBJ2-7	NA	few	TRBV28	TGTGCCAGCAGTTTAGGCCACCACTACGAGCAGTACTTC	CASSLGHHYEQYF
TRBJ2-1	NA	NA	TRBV28	TGTGCCAGCAGTTTAAGGTCAGGGACCCTAAGCTCCTACAATGAGCAGTTCTTC	CASSLRSGTLSSYNEQFF
TRBJ1-2	TRBD1	few	TRBV29-1	TGCAGCGTGGACAGGGGGGGTAGTGGCTACACCTTC	CSVDRGGSGYTF
TRBJ2-1	TRBD2	NA	TRBV12-3/TRBV12-4	TGTGCCAGCAGCTCCGTCGGAGCGGGAGTCGAAGATGAGCAGTTCTTC	CASSSVGAGVEDEQFF
TRBJ2-3	NA	once	TRBV24-1	TGTGCCACCGCCCGAGGAGGTTATAGCACAGATACGCAGTATTTT	CATARGGYSTDTQYF
TRBJ1-3	NA	few	TRBV7-3	TGTGCCAGCAGCCTTGACATGGGAAACACCATATATTTT	CASSLDMGNTIYF